This TCR beta chain was captured in a study of shared clonotypes between healthy human individuals. Germline V gives CDR1 MNHNS, CDR2 SASEGT. The CDR3 is 15 amino acids. Trimming shortened V by 2 bases and J by 2 bases, and 10 bases separated the two germline ends. TCRdb keeps only in-frame clones here, not all; method: immunoSEQ multiplex PCR. The sample lists about 2.1 million clones, roughly 91% occurring once. It was CD45RO-negative cells, positively selected for CCR7, that made up naive CD8 cells, with terminally differentiated effector memory CD45RA+ cells excluded. This rearrangement joins TRBV6-1 to TRBJ1-5; maybe TRBD1 (5 bases). Sequenced material: naive CD8+ T cells from PBMCs. The receptor comes from a man in his late teens or twenties in good health. Some clones in this sample may be carry-over from other donors' samples. CDR3 DNA sequence: TGTGCCAGCAGTGAATTGGCCAGGGGCAATCAGCCCCAGCATTTT. Its translation: CASSELARGNQPQHF.